This T cell receptor (beta chain) comes out of a study of shared clonotypes between healthy human individuals. Sequencing was performed with immunoSEQ multiplex PCR; in TCRdb, only in-frame clones are kept and a portion is missing. The sample contains millions of clones, approximately 93% of which appear only once. With respect to this clone: This same CDR3 is encoded by further DNA sequences in the sample.

CDR3 size: 12 residues. Deletions cut 0 bases from V and 7 bases from J, with 4 bases between. The germline V gene has CDR1 SGDLS and CDR2 YYNGEE. The rearrangement uses TRBV9 and TRBJ2-2; the D is unclear. The TCR was taken from a man in his late teens or twenties in good health. Some clones in this sample may be carry-over from other donors' samples. The source material was naive CD4+ T cells from PBMCs. Subset described: CD45RA+ positively selected. The DNA of the CDR3 is TGTGCCAGCAGCGTAGCTGGCGGGGAGCTGTTTTTT. Translating it yields CASSVAGGELFF.